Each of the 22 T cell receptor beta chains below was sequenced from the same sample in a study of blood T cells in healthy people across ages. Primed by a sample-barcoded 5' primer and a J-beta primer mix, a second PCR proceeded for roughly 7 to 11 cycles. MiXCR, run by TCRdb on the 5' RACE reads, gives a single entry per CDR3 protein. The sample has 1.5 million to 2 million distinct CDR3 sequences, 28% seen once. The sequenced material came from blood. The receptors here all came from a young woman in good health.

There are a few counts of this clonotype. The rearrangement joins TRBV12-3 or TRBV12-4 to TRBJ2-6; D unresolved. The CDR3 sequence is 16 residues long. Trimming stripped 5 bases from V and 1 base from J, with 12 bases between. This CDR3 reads CASSPPLVSGANVLTF. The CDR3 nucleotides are TGTGCCAGCAGTCCTCCTCTAGTTTCTGGGGCCAACGTCCTGACTTTC.

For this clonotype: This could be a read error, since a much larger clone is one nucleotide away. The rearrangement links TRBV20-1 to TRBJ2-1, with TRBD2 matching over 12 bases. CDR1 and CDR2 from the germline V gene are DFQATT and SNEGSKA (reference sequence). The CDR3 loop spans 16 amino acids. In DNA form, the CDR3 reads TGCAGTGCTCCGTCTAGCGGGAGGGGGTCCTACAATGAGCAGGTCTTC. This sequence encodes CSAPSSGRGSYNEQVF.

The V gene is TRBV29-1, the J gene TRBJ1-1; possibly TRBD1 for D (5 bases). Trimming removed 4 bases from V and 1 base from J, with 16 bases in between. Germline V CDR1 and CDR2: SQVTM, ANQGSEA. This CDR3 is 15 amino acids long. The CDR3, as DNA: TGCAGCGTTGCAGAAACCGGGACTGGGAACACTGAAGCTTTCTTT. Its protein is CSVAETGTGNTEAFF.

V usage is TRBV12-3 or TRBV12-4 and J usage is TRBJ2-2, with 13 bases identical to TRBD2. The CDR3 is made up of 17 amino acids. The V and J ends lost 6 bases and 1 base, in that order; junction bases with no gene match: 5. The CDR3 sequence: CASSGTSGVENTGELFF. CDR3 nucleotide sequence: TGTGCCAGCAGCGGGACTAGCGGGGTGGAGAACACCGGGGAGCTGTTTTTT.

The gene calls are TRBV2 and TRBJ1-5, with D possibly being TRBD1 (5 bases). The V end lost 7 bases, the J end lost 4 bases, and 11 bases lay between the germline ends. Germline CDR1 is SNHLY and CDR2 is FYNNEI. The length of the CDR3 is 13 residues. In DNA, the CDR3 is TGTGCCAGCAAATCAGGGTTAAATCAGCCCCAGCATTTT. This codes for CASKSGLNQPQHF.

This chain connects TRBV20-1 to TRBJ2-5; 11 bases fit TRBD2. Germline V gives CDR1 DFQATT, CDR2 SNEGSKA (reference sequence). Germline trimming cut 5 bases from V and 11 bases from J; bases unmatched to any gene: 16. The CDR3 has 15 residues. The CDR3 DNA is TGCAGTGCTCCTAGCGGGGGGCTCTGGGGCAATGAGCAGTACTTC. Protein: CSAPSGGLWGNEQYF.

For the CDR3, the DNA is TGTGCCAGCAGTTACGTTGGTGGAGATACGCAGTATTTT. It yields the protein CASSYVGGDTQYF. The chain employs TRBV6-6 and TRBJ2-3, with D hard to call. From germline, CDR1 is MNHNY and CDR2 SVGAGI (reference sequence). V gave up 2 bases and J gave up 5 bases, with 8 bases separating them. This CDR3 has 13 residues.

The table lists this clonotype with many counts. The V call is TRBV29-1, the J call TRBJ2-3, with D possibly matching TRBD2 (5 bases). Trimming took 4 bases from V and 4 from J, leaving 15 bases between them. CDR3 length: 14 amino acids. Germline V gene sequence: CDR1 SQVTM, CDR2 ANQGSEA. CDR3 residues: CSVGKAERADTQYF. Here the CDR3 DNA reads TGCAGCGTTGGGAAAGCGGAGCGCGCAGATACGCAGTATTTT.

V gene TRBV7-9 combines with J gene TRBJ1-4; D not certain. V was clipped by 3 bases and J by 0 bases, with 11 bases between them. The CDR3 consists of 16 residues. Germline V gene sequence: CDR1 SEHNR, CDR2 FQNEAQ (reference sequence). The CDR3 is CASSFAQGTTNEKLFF. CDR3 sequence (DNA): TGTGCCAGCAGCTTCGCACAAGGCACAACTAATGAAAAACTGTTTTTT.

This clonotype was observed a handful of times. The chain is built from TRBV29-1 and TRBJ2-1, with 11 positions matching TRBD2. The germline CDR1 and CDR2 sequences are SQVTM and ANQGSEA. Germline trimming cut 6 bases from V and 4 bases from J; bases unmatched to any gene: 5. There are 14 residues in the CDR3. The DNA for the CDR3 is TGCAGCGTAGTTAGCGGGAGGGTGTACAATGAGCAGTTCTTC. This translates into CSVVSGRVYNEQFF.

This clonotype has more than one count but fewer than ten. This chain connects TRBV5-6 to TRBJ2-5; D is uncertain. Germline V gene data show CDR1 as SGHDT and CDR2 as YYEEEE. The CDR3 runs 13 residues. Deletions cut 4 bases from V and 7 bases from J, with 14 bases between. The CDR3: CASSKLGFGTQYF. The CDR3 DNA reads TGTGCCAGCAGCAAACTTGGCTTCGGGACCCAGTACTTC.

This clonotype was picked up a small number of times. CDR3 sequence (DNA): TGTGCCACCAGCACGACCCGGGGACAGAGCAATCAGCCCCAGCATTTT. It yields the protein CATSTTRGQSNQPQHF. V and J are TRBV15 and TRBJ1-5, with 7 bases identical to TRBD1. Germline V CDR1 and CDR2: LNHNV, YYDKDF (reference sequence). The CDR3 covers 16 residues. V shed 4 bases, J shed 1 base, and the junction held 7 bases outside the gene matches. Complete variable domain (other parts from reference TRBV15 and TRBJ1-5): DAMVIQNPRYQVTQFGKPVTLSCSQTLNHNVMYWYQQKSSQAPKLLFHYYDKDFNNEADTPDNFQSRRPNTSFCFLDIRSPGLGDTAMYLCATSTTRGQSNQPQHFGDGTRLSIL.

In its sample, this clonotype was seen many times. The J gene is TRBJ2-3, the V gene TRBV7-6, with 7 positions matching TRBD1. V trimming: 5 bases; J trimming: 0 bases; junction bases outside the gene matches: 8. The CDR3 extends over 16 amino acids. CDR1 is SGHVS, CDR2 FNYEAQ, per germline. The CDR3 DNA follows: TGTGCCAGCAGCCCCGGGACAGCGCTAAGCACAGATACGCAGTATTTT. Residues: CASSPGTALSTDTQYF.

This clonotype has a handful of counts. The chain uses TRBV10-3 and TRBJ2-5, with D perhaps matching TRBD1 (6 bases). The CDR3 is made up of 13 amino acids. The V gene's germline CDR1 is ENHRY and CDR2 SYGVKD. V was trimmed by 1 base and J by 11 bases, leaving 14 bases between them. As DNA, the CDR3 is TGTGCCATCAGTGAGTTTGGGGGCGGTGAGCAGTACTTC. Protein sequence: CAISEFGGGEQYF.

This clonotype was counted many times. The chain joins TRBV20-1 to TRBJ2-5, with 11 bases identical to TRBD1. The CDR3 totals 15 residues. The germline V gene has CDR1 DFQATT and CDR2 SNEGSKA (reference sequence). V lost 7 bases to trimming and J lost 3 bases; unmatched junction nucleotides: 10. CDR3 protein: CSVRGTGGTEETQYF. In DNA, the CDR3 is TGCAGTGTTAGGGGGACAGGGGGGACAGAAGAGACCCAGTACTTC.

The CDR3 here is CSASGVAGGRWSQYF. In DNA form, the CDR3 reads TGCAGTGCTAGTGGGGTAGCGGGAGGCCGATGGAGCCAGTACTTC. This chain links TRBV20-1 with TRBJ2-5; the match to TRBD2 covers 10 bases. Germline V gene lookup returns CDR1 DFQATT and CDR2 SNEGSKA (reference sequence). The CDR3 length is 15 residues. V was pared by 3 bases and J by 10 bases, with 14 bases of the junction left unmatched.

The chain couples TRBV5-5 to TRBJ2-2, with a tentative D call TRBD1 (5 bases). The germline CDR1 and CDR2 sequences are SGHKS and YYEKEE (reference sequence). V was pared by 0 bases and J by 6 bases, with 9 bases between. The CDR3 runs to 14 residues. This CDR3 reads CASSLGGNSGELFF. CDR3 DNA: TGTGCCAGCAGCTTGGGGGGCAATTCCGGGGAGCTGTTTTTT. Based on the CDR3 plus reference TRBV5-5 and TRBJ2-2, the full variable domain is DAGVTQSPTHLIKTRGQQVTLRCSPISGHKSVSWYQQVLGQGPQFIFQYYEKEERGRGNFPDRFSARQFPNYSSELNVNALLLGDSALYLCASSLGGNSGELFFGEGSRLTVL.

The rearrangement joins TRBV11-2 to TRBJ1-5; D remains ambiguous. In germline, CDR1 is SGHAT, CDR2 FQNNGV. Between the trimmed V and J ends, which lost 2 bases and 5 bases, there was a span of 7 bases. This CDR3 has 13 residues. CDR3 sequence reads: CASSLSGHQPQHF. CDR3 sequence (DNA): TGTGCCAGCAGCTTAAGCGGGCATCAGCCCCAGCATTTT. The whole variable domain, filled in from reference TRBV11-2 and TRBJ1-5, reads EAGVAQSPRYKIIEKRQSVAFWCNPISGHATLYWYQQILGQGPKLLIQFQNNGVVDDSQLPKDRFSAERLKGVDSTLKIQPAKLEDSAVYLCASSLSGHQPQHFGDGTRLSIL.

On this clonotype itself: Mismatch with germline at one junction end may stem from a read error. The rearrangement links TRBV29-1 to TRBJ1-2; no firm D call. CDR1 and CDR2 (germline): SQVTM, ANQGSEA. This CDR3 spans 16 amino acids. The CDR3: CNVERGPGLSAGGYTF. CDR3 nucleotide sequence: TGCAACGTTGAAAGAGGGCCAGGCCTCTCGGCAGGAGGCTACACCTTC.

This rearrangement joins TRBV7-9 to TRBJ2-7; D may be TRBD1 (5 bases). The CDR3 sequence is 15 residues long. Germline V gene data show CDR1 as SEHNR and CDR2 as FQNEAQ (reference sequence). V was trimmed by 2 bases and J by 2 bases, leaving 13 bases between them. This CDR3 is CASSLWGQGAYEQYF. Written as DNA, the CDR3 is TGTGCCAGCAGCTTATGGGGCCAAGGGGCCTACGAGCAGTACTTC.

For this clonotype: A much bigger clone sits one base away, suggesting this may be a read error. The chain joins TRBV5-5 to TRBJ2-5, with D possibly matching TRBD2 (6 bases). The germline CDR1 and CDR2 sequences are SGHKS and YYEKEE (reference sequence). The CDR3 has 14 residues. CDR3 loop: CVSSSSQREETQYF. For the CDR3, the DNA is TGTGTCAGCAGCTCGAGCCAGCGGGAAGAGACCCAGTACTTC. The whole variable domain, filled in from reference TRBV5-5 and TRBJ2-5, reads DAGVTQSPTHLIKTRGQQVTLRCSPISGHKSVSWYQQVLGQGPQFIFQYYEKEERGRGNFPDRFSARQFPNYSSELNVNALLLGDSALYLCVSSSSQREETQYFGPGTRLLVL.

CDR3: CASQLGAFYEQYF. In DNA, the CDR3 is TGTGCCAGCCAATTAGGCGCCTTCTACGAGCAGTACTTC. The rearrangement uses TRBV6-6 and TRBJ2-7; no firm D call. This CDR3 is built from 13 residues. From germline, CDR1 is MNHNY and CDR2 SVGAGI (reference sequence). Between the trimmed V and J ends, which lost 8 bases and 3 bases, there was a span of 14 bases.